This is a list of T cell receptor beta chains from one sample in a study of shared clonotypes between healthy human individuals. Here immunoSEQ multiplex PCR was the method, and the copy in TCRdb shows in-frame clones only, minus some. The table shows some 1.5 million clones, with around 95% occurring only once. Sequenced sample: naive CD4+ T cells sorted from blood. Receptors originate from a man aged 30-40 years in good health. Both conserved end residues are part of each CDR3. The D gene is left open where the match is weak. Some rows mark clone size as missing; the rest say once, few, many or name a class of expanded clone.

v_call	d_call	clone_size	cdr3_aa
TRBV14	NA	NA	CASSRIVGGTDTQYF
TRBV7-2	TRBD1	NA	CASSLGRGRYEQYF
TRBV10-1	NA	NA	CASSESTRPDTEQFF
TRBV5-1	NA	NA	CASSLEGAGETQYF
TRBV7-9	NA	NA	CASSPPSGEQYF
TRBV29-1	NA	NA	CSVYRESYNEQFF
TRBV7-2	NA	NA	CASSLGLGSHNQPQHF
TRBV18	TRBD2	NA	CASSPVSGSPTDTQYF
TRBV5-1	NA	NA	CASSLVSGQETQYF
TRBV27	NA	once	CASSLDGSYGYTF
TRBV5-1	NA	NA	CASSLAFGDIVYEQYF
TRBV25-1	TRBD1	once	CASSEEGTGWFWTGELFF
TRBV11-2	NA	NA	CASSPESTSYEQYF
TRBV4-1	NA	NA	CASSRAGTELFYEQYF
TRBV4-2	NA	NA	CASSTPRVYNEQFF
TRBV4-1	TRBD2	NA	CASSQILAGVITGELFF
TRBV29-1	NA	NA	CSVGGTVTYEQYF
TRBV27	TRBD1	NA	CASSSGTGDTGELFF
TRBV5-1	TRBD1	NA	CASSLLPRTGNQPQHF
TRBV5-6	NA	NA	CASRPQSNYGYTF